The T cell receptor (beta chain) described here comes from a study of blood T cell repertoires in COVID-19. Study details: From the United States, Italy and Spain came samples of acute and convalescent COVID-19.

Among Cohort 3 donors, those recovered had two negative PCRs, clearance, or symptom resolution. The V and J ends lost 7 bases and 1 base respectively, with 11 bases between them. CDR1 and CDR2 (germline): SQVTM, ANQGSEA. The length of the CDR3 is 12 residues. Authors' processing steps: From reference gene primer amplification, estimates of nucleated cell counts were derived. TCRdb keeps only in-frame clones here, not all; method: immunoSEQ multiplex PCR. D and trimming come from the DNA, and the V and J calls and clone size come from that table. Of about 160,000 clones listed, 84% are singletons. The J gene is TRBJ2-7, the V gene TRBV29-1; a possible D gene is TRBD2 (5 bases). Sequenced input: PBMCs or T cells enriched from blood (not recorded which). The TCR sequence derives from a woman in her forties or fifties who had recovered from COVID-19. The CDR3 coding sequence is TGCAGCGCTACTAGTTTGTCCTACGAGCAGTACTTC. This sequence encodes CSATSLSYEQYF.